The 17 T cell receptor beta chains below all came from one sample that was sequenced in a study of glioma-infiltrating T cells after dendritic cell vaccination. Assay: immunoSEQ multiplex PCR; the TCRdb copy retains only in-frame clones and omits some. The table lists just under 100,000 clones, 65% to 85% of them singletons. As for time point: after dendritic cell vaccination, including at tumor progression/relapse. The material was blood, obtained after dendritic cell vaccination. Receptors were obtained from a human donor with glioblastoma.

The chain recombines TRBV30 with TRBJ2-1; D is unclear. Trimming stripped 0 bases from V and 11 bases from J, with 11 bases between. Germline V CDR1 and CDR2: GTSNPN, SVGIG (reference sequence). The CDR3 is made up of 12 amino acids. The CDR3 coding sequence is TGTGCCTGGAGTGTGGGCCAGAGTAAGCAGTTCTTC. Translated, it gives CAWSVGQSKQFF.

This clone showed up just once. This chain connects TRBV27 to TRBJ2-1; 7 positions agree with TRBD1. Looked up from germline, CDR1 is MNHEY and CDR2 is SMNVEV (reference sequence). The CDR3 runs 11 residues. V lost 4 bases to trimming and J lost 11 bases; unmatched junction nucleotides: 2. The CDR3 protein is CASSSDRQQFF. The CDR3 coding sequence is TGTGCCAGCAGTTCGGACAGGCAGCAGTTCTTC.

The V gene is TRBV12-2, the J gene TRBJ2-3; no DNA check was done on the table's D call, TRBD2. TRBV12-2 corresponds to a pseudogene. This CDR3 has 17 residues. The chain's CDR3 is CASRLVARGGRTDTQYF. CDR3 bases: TGTGCAAGTCGCTTAGTGGCAAGGGGAGGGCGCACAGATACGCAGTATTTT.

V usage is TRBV28 and J usage is TRBJ1-2, with D uncertain. The CDR3 spans 13 residues. The germline CDR1 and CDR2 sequences are MDHEN and SYDVKM. Between the trimmed V and J ends, which lost 6 bases and 5 bases, there was a span of 13 bases. CDR3 sequence: CASREGSGYGYTF. CDR3 nucleotides: TGTGCCAGCAGGGAGGGAAGCGGGTATGGCTACACCTTC.

This clone appeared once. This rearrangement joins TRBV4-2 to TRBJ1-2, with 8 bases that match TRBD1. CDR3 length: 13 amino acids. With V trimmed by 7 bases and J by 5 bases, 6 bases remained unmatched. The germline CDR1 and CDR2 sequences are LGHNA and YNFKEQ. This chain's CDR3 is CASKGTGSYGYTF. The CDR3 DNA follows: TGTGCCAGCAAGGGGACAGGTTCTTATGGCTACACCTTC.

The rearrangement links TRBV10-1 to TRBJ2-1, with D tentatively TRBD1 (6 bases). The germline gives CDR1 WNHNN, CDR2 SYGVQD (reference sequence). The V gene lost 4 bases and the J gene lost 8 bases, with 18 bases spanning the gap. This CDR3 is 15 amino acids long. In DNA form, the CDR3 reads TGCGCCAGCAGTGCAAACTCAAGGGGGAGCCATGAGCAGTTCTTC. Amino acid sequence: CASSANSRGSHEQFF.

V gene TRBV5-4 combines with J gene TRBJ2-2; 7 bases fit TRBD1. CDR1 SGHNT and CDR2 YYREEE come from the germline V gene (reference sequence). Germline trimming cut 2 bases from V and 7 bases from J; bases unmatched to any gene: 11. The CDR3 is made up of 16 amino acids. The CDR3 nucleotides are TGTGCCAGCAGCTTTCCGCCAGGGGGTGGACTCGGGGAGCTGTTTTTT. Translation: CASSFPPGGGLGELFF.

This clone was seen only a few times. This chain uses TRBV30 with TRBJ2-3; D is possibly TRBD2 (7 bases). This CDR3 spans 13 amino acids. Germline V gives CDR1 GTSNPN, CDR2 SVGIG (reference sequence). DNA for the CDR3: TGTAGTATCGAAGGGGGGGCCACAGATACGCAGTATTTT. Encoded protein: CSIEGGATDTQYF.

This clone was seen more than once but under ten times. The chain is built from TRBV12-2 and TRBJ1-2; TRBD1 was called by the table and not checked on the DNA. TRBV12-2 is reported as a pseudogene. This CDR3 has 17 amino acids. CDR3 sequence reads: CASRCSDRGQRNYGYTF. As DNA, the CDR3 is TGTGCAAGTCGCTGTAGTGACAGGGGGCAAAGGAACTATGGCTACACCTTC.

The rearrangement links TRBV5-1 to TRBJ2-1, with 9 bases aligning to TRBD2. Germline V lookup: CDR1 SGHRS, CDR2 YFSETQ. The ends lost 2 bases at V and 9 bases at J; junction bases unmatched: 12. The CDR3 runs to 16 residues. CDR3 loop: CASSFTAGGPGPEQFF. The DNA of the CDR3 is TGCGCCAGCAGCTTTACGGCGGGAGGGCCGGGTCCTGAGCAGTTCTTC.

The chain has TRBV5-1 and TRBJ1-2, with TRBD1 matching over 8 bases. The V and J ends lost 3 bases and 13 bases, in that order; junction bases with no gene match: 8. CDR3 size: 12 residues. Germline-derived CDR1 and CDR2 are SGHRS and YFSETQ. The CDR3 coding sequence is TGCGCCAGCAGCTGGGGACAGGCGGCCCCCACCTTC. Its translation is CASSWGQAAPTF.

This chain joins TRBV5-6 and TRBJ2-3, with no clear D. Deletions cut 5 bases from V and 0 bases from J, with 7 bases between. Germline CDR1 SGHDT, CDR2 YYEEEE. The CDR3 is 13 residues long. The CDR3 region is CASSFSSTDTQYF. The CDR3 DNA sequence: TGTGCCAGCAGTTTTTCTAGCACAGATACGCAGTATTTT.

A few counts support this clone. J is TRBJ2-7 and V is TRBV4-1; D is uncertain. V lost 0 bases and J 4 bases, leaving 7 bases between the germline ends. Germline assignment: CDR1 MGHRA and CDR2 YSYEKL. The CDR3 totals 13 residues. CDR3 bases: TGCGCCAGCAGCCAAGATTCGGTGTACGAGCAGTACTTC. Its protein is CASSQDSVYEQYF.

J is TRBJ1-2 and V is TRBV5-6; no clear D gene. Germline CDR1 and CDR2: SGHDT and YYEEEE. V shed 0 bases and J shed 4 bases, with 4 bases lying between them. This CDR3 contains 12 residues. CDR3 sequence (DNA): TGTGCCAGCAGCTTGGACAGCTATGGCTACACCTTC. Its translation: CASSLDSYGYTF.

This chain uses TRBV7-9 with TRBJ1-2, with D unresolved. The germline V gene encodes CDR1 SEHNR and CDR2 FQNEAQ (reference sequence). This CDR3 spans 14 amino acids. V was shortened by 2 bases and J by 8 bases, with 15 bases between the two germline ends. Here the CDR3 reads CASSLFGQVWGYTF. The CDR3 DNA sequence: TGTGCCAGCAGCTTATTTGGGCAGGTCTGGGGCTACACCTTC.

The V gene is TRBV25-1, the J gene TRBJ2-7, with 11 bases aligning to TRBD2. The V and J ends lost 5 bases and 0 bases, in that order; junction bases with no gene match: 0. Germline assignment: CDR1 MGHDK and CDR2 SYGVNS. The CDR3 is 14 residues long. CDR3: CASSTSGSSYEQYF. In DNA form, the CDR3 reads TGTGCCAGCAGTACTAGCGGGAGCTCCTACGAGCAGTACTTC.

The genes are TRBV4-1 and TRBJ1-2; D uncertain. This CDR3 is 12 amino acids long. V was clipped by 1 base and J by 4 bases, with 4 bases between them. Germline lookup yields CDR1 MGHRA and CDR2 YSYEKL. The CDR3 region is CASSQAFYGYTF. The CDR3 DNA follows: TGCGCCAGCAGCCAAGCGTTCTATGGCTACACCTTC.